This T cell receptor beta chain was documented in a study of control samples from healthy donors and cancer patients. Germline CDR1 and CDR2: SGHNT and YENEEA. V shed 0 bases and J shed 9 bases, with 0 bases lying between them. The CDR3 has 11 amino acids. Produced via immunoSEQ multiplex PCR; TCRdb's table is partial and in-frame only. The sample lists 130,000 or so clones; just under 95% were seen once. The receptor was derived from a man younger than 35 in good health. Input material: blood. The J gene is TRBJ1-6, the V gene TRBV11-3; unclear D gene. This CDR3 reads CASSLDSPLHF. CDR3 bases: TGTGCCAGCAGCTTAGATTCACCCCTCCACTTT.